This TCR beta chain originates from a study of technical replicates of blood from a handful of donors. Assay: immunoSEQ multiplex PCR; the TCRdb copy retains only in-frame clones and omits some. Of roughly 100,000 clones listed, 90% to 97% are singletons. The germline gives CDR1 MDHEN, CDR2 SYDVKM. V shed 4 bases and J 2 bases; nucleotides not matched to a gene: 1. This CDR3 contains 13 residues. The source material was T cells isolated from PBMCs. The rearrangement links TRBV28 to TRBJ1-2; TRBD1 matches 7 bases. The TCR originated in a human donor in good health. The CDR3 DNA reads as TGTGCCAGCAGTTCGGGACAGAACTATGGCTACACCTTC. Translation gives CASSSGQNYGYTF.